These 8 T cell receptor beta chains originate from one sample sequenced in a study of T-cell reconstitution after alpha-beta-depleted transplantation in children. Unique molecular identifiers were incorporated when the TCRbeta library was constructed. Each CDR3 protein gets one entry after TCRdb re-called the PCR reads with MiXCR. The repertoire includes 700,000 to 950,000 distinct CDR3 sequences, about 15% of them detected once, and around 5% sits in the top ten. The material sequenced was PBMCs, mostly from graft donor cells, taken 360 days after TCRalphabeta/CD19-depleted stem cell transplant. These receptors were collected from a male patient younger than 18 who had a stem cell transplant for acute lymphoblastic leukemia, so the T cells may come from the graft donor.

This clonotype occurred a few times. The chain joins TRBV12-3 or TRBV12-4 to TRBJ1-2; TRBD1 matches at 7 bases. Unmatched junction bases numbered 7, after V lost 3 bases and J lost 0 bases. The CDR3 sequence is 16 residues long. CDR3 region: CASSFTGQPSNYGYTF. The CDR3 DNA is TGTGCCAGCAGTTTTACGGGACAGCCCTCTAACTATGGCTACACCTTC.

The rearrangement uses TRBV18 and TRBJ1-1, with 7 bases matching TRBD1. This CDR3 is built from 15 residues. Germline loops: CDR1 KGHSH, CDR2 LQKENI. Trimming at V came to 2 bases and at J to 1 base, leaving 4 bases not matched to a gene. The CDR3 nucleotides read TGTGCCAGCTCACCATGGACAGGTCCGAACACTGAAGCTTTCTTT. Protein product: CASSPWTGPNTEAFF.

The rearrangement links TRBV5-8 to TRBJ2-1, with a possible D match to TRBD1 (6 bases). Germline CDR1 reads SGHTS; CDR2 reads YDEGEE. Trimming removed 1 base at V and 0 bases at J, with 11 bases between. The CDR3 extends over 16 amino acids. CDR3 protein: CASSLWGRGSYNEQFF. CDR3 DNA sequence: TGTGCCAGCAGCTTGTGGGGCAGGGGCTCCTACAATGAGCAGTTCTTC.

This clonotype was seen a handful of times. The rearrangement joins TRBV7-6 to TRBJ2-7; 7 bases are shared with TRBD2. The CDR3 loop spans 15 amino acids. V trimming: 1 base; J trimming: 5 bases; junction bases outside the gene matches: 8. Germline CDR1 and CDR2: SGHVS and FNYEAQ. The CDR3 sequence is CASSLVREGIDEQYF. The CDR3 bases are TGTGCCAGCAGCTTAGTGAGGGAGGGTATTGACGAGCAGTACTTC.

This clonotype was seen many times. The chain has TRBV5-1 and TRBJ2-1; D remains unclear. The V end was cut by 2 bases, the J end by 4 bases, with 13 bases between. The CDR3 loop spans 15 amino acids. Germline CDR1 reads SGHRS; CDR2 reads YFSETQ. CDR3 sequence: CASSLTDDLYNEQFF. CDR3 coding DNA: TGCGCCAGCAGCTTAACGGACGATTTATACAATGAGCAGTTCTTC.

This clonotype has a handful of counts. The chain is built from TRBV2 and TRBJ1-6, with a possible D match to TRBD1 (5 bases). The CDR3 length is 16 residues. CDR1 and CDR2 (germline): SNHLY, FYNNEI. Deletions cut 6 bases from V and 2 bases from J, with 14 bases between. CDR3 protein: CASRDSPGAYNSPLHF. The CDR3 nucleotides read TGTGCCAGCAGAGATAGTCCGGGGGCCTATAATTCACCCCTCCACTTT.

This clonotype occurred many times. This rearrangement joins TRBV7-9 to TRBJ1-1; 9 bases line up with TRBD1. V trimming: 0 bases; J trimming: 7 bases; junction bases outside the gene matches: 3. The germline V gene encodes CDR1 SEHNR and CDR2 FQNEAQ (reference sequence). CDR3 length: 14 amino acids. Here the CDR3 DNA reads TGTGCCAGCAGCTTAGCCCGGGACAGGGTTGAAGCTTTCTTT. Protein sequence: CASSLARDRVEAFF.

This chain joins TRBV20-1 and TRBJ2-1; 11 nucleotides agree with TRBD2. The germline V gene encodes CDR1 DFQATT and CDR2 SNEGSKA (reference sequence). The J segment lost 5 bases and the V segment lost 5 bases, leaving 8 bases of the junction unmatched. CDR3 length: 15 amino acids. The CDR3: CSAPRGLADHNEQFF. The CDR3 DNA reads TGCAGTGCTCCACGGGGACTAGCGGACCACAATGAGCAGTTCTTC.